These 28 T cell receptor beta chains came from one sample sequenced in a study of OX40 agonist ivuxolimab in advanced cancers. Some clones are missing from TCRdb's copy, which holds only in-frame ones; the method was immunoSEQ multiplex PCR. Seen here are 55,000 to 75,000 clones, around 84% observed once, and the top ten hold around 5%. This specimen was CD4+ or CD8+ T cells sorted from blood, taken in a trial of the OX40 agonist ivuxolimab. These receptors came from an adult with an advanced solid tumor such as melanoma, head and neck, liver or kidney cancer.

This clone appeared once. Written as DNA, the CDR3 is TGTGCCAGCAGCTTAGGCGCAGGGGACTATAACTATGGCTACACCTTC. As protein: CASSLGAGDYNYGYTF. The chain joins TRBV7-9 to TRBJ1-2; perhaps TRBD1 as D (6 bases). This CDR3 comprises 16 residues. Trimming took off 1 base at V and 1 base at J, with 13 bases between the two ends. Germline loops: CDR1 SEHNR, CDR2 FQNEAQ (reference sequence).

V is TRBV30 and J is TRBJ2-7; D may be TRBD1 (5 bases). This CDR3 is built from 15 residues. The V and J ends lost 1 base and 1 base respectively, with 14 bases between them. Per germline, CDR1 GTSNPN and CDR2 SVGIG (reference sequence). The CDR3: CAWSGGGAGSYEQYF. The CDR3 coding sequence is TGTGCCTGGAGTGGGGGCGGAGCCGGTTCCTACGAGCAGTACTTC.

The chain links TRBV6-4 to TRBJ2-3; D gene ambiguous. The CDR3 extends over 13 amino acids. The germline V gene has CDR1 MRHNA and CDR2 SNTAGT. The V end was cut by 0 bases, the J end by 4 bases, with 5 bases between. The CDR3 reads CASSDSLADTQYF. The CDR3 region has the DNA TGTGCCAGCAGTGACTCTCTAGCAGATACGCAGTATTTT.

V gene TRBV10-3 combines with J gene TRBJ2-2; 9 bases match TRBD2. V trimming: 8 bases; J trimming: 1 base; junction bases outside the gene matches: 11. The CDR3 is made up of 17 amino acids. The V gene's germline CDR1 is ENHRY and CDR2 SYGVKD. The CDR3 protein is CAIGGLAREGNTGELFF. The DNA of the CDR3 is TGTGCCATCGGGGGTCTTGCGCGGGAGGGGAACACCGGGGAGCTGTTTTTT.

In its sample, this clone is medium-sized. The V gene is TRBV27, the J gene TRBJ1-6; D uncertain. Germline values: CDR1 MNHEY, CDR2 SMNVEV (reference sequence). The CDR3 is 13 amino acids. Trimming stripped 0 bases from V and 9 bases from J, with 6 bases between. CDR3 in amino acids: CASSLSSVSPLHF. For the CDR3, the DNA is TGTGCCAGCAGTTTATCATCGGTTTCACCCCTCCACTTT.

The chain combines TRBV18 with TRBJ2-3, with a tentative D call TRBD1 (5 bases). Germline values: CDR1 KGHSH, CDR2 LQKENI. This CDR3 comprises 17 residues. V lost 0 bases and J lost 0, with 13 bases in between. The chain's CDR3 is CASSPPYAGFSTDTQYF. DNA of the CDR3: TGTGCCAGCTCACCACCTTATGCAGGGTTTAGCACAGATACGCAGTATTTT.

This rearrangement joins TRBV27 to TRBJ2-1; unclear D gene. Per germline, CDR1 MNHEY and CDR2 SMNVEV (reference sequence). This CDR3 spans 14 amino acids. V gave up 4 bases and J gave up 7 bases, with 14 bases separating them. Here the CDR3 reads CASSSPHVGNEQFF. In DNA, the CDR3 is TGTGCCAGCAGTTCCCCCCATGTCGGAAATGAGCAGTTCTTC.

V and J are TRBV18 and TRBJ2-3, with 10 positions matching TRBD2. V dropped 3 bases and J dropped 5; count of bases not matched to a gene: 11. Per the germline V gene, CDR1 is KGHSH and CDR2 is LQKENI. The CDR3 is 17 amino acids. The CDR3 DNA is TGTGCCAGCTCACCGAACTTAGCGGGGGGCGGTGGAGATACGCAGTATTTT. It yields the protein CASSPNLAGGGGDTQYF.

The J gene is TRBJ2-5, the V gene TRBV4-3; 10 positions agree with TRBD1. V gave up 3 bases and J gave up 5 bases; unmatched junction bases: 9. Per the germline V gene, CDR1 is LGHNA and CDR2 is YSLEER. The CDR3 runs 16 residues. CDR3 sequence: CASSQAMDRGIETQYF. The CDR3 DNA reads as TGCGCCAGCAGCCAGGCGATGGACAGGGGGATCGAGACCCAGTACTTC.

The chain has TRBV11-3 and TRBJ1-4; D not certain. The V gene's germline CDR1 is SGHNT and CDR2 YENEEA. The CDR3 sequence is 14 residues long. Trimming left V 0 bases short and J 6 bases short, with 8 bases between. The DNA of the CDR3 is TGTGCCAGCAGCTTAGATGTCAGGTATGAAAAACTGTTTTTT. It is translated as CASSLDVRYEKLFF.

V and J are TRBV9 and TRBJ2-3; the match to TRBD2 covers 7 bases. Germline loops: CDR1 SGDLS, CDR2 YYNGEE. The CDR3 contains 14 residues. V gave up 4 bases and J gave up 4 bases; unmatched junction bases: 6. The CDR3 loop is CASSPRGVSDTQYF. DNA of the CDR3: TGTGCCAGCAGCCCCCGGGGGGTTTCAGATACGCAGTATTTT. The whole variable domain, remainder taken from reference TRBV9 and TRBJ2-3, is DSGVTQTPKHLITATGQRVTLRCSPRSGDLSVYWYQQSLDQGLQFLIQYYNGEERAKGNILERFSAQQFPDLHSELNLSSLELGDSALYFCASSPRGVSDTQYFGPGTRLTVL.

The V call is TRBV5-4, the J call TRBJ2-7, with D perhaps assigned TRBD1 or TRBD2 (6 bases each). V shed 3 bases and J shed 6 bases, with 10 bases lying between them. Germline V gene data show CDR1 as SGHNT and CDR2 as YYREEE (reference sequence). This CDR3 has 12 residues. Here the CDR3 DNA reads TGTGCCAGCAGCTGGGGGGCTGGCGAGCAGTACTTC. Its protein product is CASSWGAGEQYF.

This rearrangement joins TRBV4-1 to TRBJ2-5, with TRBD2 matching over 9 bases. CDR1 MGHRA and CDR2 YSYEKL come from the germline V gene. Germline trimming cut 5 bases from V and 2 bases from J; bases unmatched to any gene: 9. The CDR3 has 16 residues. CDR3 in DNA: TGCGCCAGCAGCAATACCGGGAGCGGGGGGCAAGAGACCCAGTACTTC. Encoded protein: CASSNTGSGGQETQYF.

V is TRBV5-1 and J is TRBJ2-1, with D perhaps matching TRBD1 (5 bases). Germline V gives CDR1 SGHRS, CDR2 YFSETQ. CDR3 length equals 15 residues. With 0 bases removed from V and 14 bases from J, the gap between germline ends came to 21 bases. This chain's CDR3 is CASSLDVAGAGLKFF. The DNA of the CDR3 is TGCGCCAGCAGCTTGGATGTCGCTGGGGCCGGGTTGAAGTTCTTC.

This clone was recorded once. The V gene is TRBV6-6, the J gene TRBJ2-7; D remains unclear. Deletions cut 6 bases from V and 5 bases from J, with 8 bases between. This CDR3 has 11 amino acids. The germline CDR1 and CDR2 sequences are MNHNY and SVGAGI (reference sequence). In nucleotides, the CDR3 is TGTGCCAGCAGGAGAGTGGACGAGCAGTACTTC. The encoded protein is CASRRVDEQYF.

This chain joins TRBV7-2 and TRBJ2-1; D may be TRBD2 (6 bases). CDR3 length equals 16 residues. CDR1 and CDR2 (germline): SGHTA, FQGNSA. V was cut by 5 bases and J by 4 bases, with 18 bases left in between. CDR3 sequence reads: CASSPRPAGTYNEQFF. CDR3 in DNA: TGTGCCAGCAGCCCCCGGCCAGCGGGTACTTACAATGAGCAGTTCTTC.

The chain couples TRBV4-1 to TRBJ2-7; D might be TRBD1 (5 bases). This CDR3 is built from 19 residues. With 1 base removed from V and 6 bases from J, the gap between germline ends came to 28 bases. In germline, CDR1 is MGHRA, CDR2 YSYEKL. The chain's CDR3 is CASSQVPDPGQFTPLEQYF. The DNA of the CDR3 is TGCGCCAGCAGCCAAGTACCCGACCCAGGACAATTTACTCCACTCGAGCAGTACTTC.

The chain has TRBV29-1 and TRBJ2-1; 9 bases are a match to TRBD2. The V segment lost 6 bases and the J segment 7 bases; nucleotides outside the gene matches: 13. CDR1 is SQVTM, CDR2 ANQGSEA, per germline. This CDR3 comprises 15 residues. CDR3 sequence (DNA): TGCAGCGTGGACGATGTAGCGGGGGCCGGGAATGAGCAGTTCTTC. This gives the protein CSVDDVAGAGNEQFF.

The chain is built from TRBV5-6 and TRBJ1-2; D is unclear. Trimming cost V 4 bases and J 0 bases, with 10 bases left between them. The CDR3 has 14 amino acids. Germline CDR1 and CDR2: SGHDT and YYEEEE. For the CDR3, the DNA is TGTGCCAGCAGCCCAGCGACGACTAACTATGGCTACACCTTC. Encoded protein: CASSPATTNYGYTF.

The gene calls are TRBV6-1 and TRBJ1-3, with a tentative D call TRBD1 (5 bases). Trimming removed 3 bases at V and 4 bases at J, with 10 bases between. The germline V gene has CDR1 MNHNS and CDR2 SASEGT. This CDR3 has 14 amino acids. The CDR3 reads CASSDPRGGNTIYF. For the CDR3, the DNA is TGTGCCAGCAGTGACCCTCGGGGGGGAAACACCATATATTTT.

The chain carries TRBV5-6 and TRBJ1-2; 7 bases agree with TRBD1. Germline lookup yields CDR1 SGHDT and CDR2 YYEEEE. With 6 bases clipped from V and 4 bases from J, the junction kept 12 bases outside the gene matches. The CDR3 is 15 amino acids. The CDR3 DNA is TGTGCCAGCACCAAAATAGGGGGCTCGGGCTATGGCTACACCTTC. Its translation is CASTKIGGSGYGYTF.

J is TRBJ1-5 and V is TRBV6-1, with a possible D match to TRBD1 (6 bases). Trimming took off 0 bases at V and 5 bases at J, with 14 bases between the two ends. From germline, CDR1 is MNHNS and CDR2 SASEGT. This CDR3 is built from 16 residues. CDR3 sequence reads: CASSEAGGRVDQPQHF. As DNA, the CDR3 is TGTGCCAGCAGTGAAGCAGGGGGTAGGGTGGATCAGCCCCAGCATTTT.

The rearrangement joins TRBV29-1 to TRBJ1-2; 8 bases are a match to TRBD1. CDR1 and CDR2 (germline): SQVTM, ANQGSEA. This CDR3 spans 14 amino acids. V shed 6 bases, J shed 3 bases, and the junction held 9 bases outside the gene matches. CDR3 bases: TGCAGCGTCCAGTACGGACAGGGTGACTATGGCTACACCTTC. Amino acids: CSVQYGQGDYGYTF.

V and J are TRBV7-3 and TRBJ2-1; tentative D call: TRBD2 (6 bases). Trimming left V 5 bases short and J 4 bases short, with 12 bases between. The CDR3 spans 14 residues. Per germline, CDR1 SGHTA and CDR2 FQGTGA. CDR3 in DNA: TGTGCCAGCAGCCGGGACTCGAATTACAATGAGCAGTTCTTC. Translation: CASSRDSNYNEQFF.

The chain couples TRBV11-3 to TRBJ1-6; perhaps TRBD1 as D (6 bases). Germline V gene sequence: CDR1 SGHNT, CDR2 YENEEA. This CDR3 comprises 17 residues. The V end lost 5 bases, the J end lost 0 bases, and 14 bases lay between the germline ends. The CDR3 region is CASSPGAASSYNSPLHF. The CDR3 DNA is TGTGCCAGCAGCCCGGGGGCAGCGAGCTCCTATAATTCACCCCTCCACTTT.

The chain joins TRBV20-1 to TRBJ2-3; D call uncertain. Germline V gene data show CDR1 as DFQATT and CDR2 as SNEGSKA (reference sequence). V gave up 4 bases and J gave up 10 bases, with 9 bases separating them. The CDR3 has 10 residues. As DNA, the CDR3 is TGCAGTGCTACTAATGGGCCGCAGTATTTT. The encoded protein is CSATNGPQYF.

The J gene is TRBJ2-3, the V gene TRBV27; 8 bases line up with TRBD2. Germline V gene sequence: CDR1 MNHEY, CDR2 SMNVEV (reference sequence). Losses at the gene ends were 5 bases for V and 8 bases for J; bases not matched to a gene: 9. The CDR3 runs 14 residues. CDR3 residues: CASSPRGVGGTQYF. In DNA, the CDR3 is TGTGCCAGCAGTCCGCGGGGGGTAGGGGGTACGCAGTATTTT.

CDR3 nucleotide sequence: TGTGCCAGCAGCTTCTCGTCGCTCCAAGAGACCCAGTACTTC. This translates into CASSFSSLQETQYF. J is TRBJ2-5 and V is TRBV7-8; D unclear. Looked up from germline, CDR1 is SGHVS and CDR2 is FQNEAQ. This CDR3 region has 14 residues. Trimming pared 3 bases from V and 1 base from J, leaving 9 bases between.